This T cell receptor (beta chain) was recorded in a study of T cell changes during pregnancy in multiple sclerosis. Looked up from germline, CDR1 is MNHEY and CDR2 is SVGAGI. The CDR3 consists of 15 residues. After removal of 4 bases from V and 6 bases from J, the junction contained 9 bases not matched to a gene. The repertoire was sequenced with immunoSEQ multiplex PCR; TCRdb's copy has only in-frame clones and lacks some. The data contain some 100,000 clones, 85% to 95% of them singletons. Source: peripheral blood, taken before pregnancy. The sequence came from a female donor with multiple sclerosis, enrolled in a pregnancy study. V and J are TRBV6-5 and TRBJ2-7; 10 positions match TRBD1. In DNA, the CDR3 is TGTGCCAGCAGTTTAGGCGCCGGGACAGGGGTCGAGCAGTACTTC. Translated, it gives CASSLGAGTGVEQYF.